The 17 T cell receptor beta chains reported below all come from one sample, sequenced in a study of T-cell reconstitution after alpha-beta-depleted transplantation in children. TCRbeta library preparation incorporated unique molecular identifiers. Each CDR3 protein gets one entry after TCRdb re-called the PCR reads with MiXCR. This table has roughly 300,000 distinct CDR3 sequences, 10% appearing once. The sequences come from PBMCs from the stem cell graft donor, collected from the stem cell graft. These receptor sequences come from a human donor who donated a stem cell graft to a child with acute lymphoblastic leukemia.

This chain connects TRBV5-6 to TRBJ2-7; D gene ambiguous. This CDR3 has 13 residues. Trimming removed 3 bases from V and 6 bases from J, with 13 bases in between. Germline V CDR1 and CDR2: SGHDT, YYEEEE. DNA of the CDR3: TGTGCCAGCAGCTCCCTCTCGAGTTTCGAGCAGTACTTC. Translation gives CASSSLSSFEQYF.

At least ten counts were recorded for this clonotype. The chain has TRBV6-4 and TRBJ2-1; D is unresolved. The germline V and J ends were trimmed by 4 bases and 5 bases, with 9 bases remaining between them. This CDR3 spans 13 amino acids. Germline V gives CDR1 MRHNA, CDR2 SNTAGT. The CDR3 here is CASSVRANNEQFF. Here the CDR3 DNA reads TGTGCCAGCAGTGTTCGGGCGAACAATGAGCAGTTCTTC.

This clonotype was counted at least ten times. This chain uses TRBV4-1 with TRBJ1-1; D is possibly TRBD1 (5 bases). The CDR3 is 14 amino acids. Germline CDR1 reads MGHRA; CDR2 reads YSYEKL. The V end was cut by 0 bases, the J end by 11 bases, with 16 bases between. The DNA of the CDR3 is TGCGCCAGCAGCCAAGATGGAACAGGCCGGTTGGCTTTCTTT. It codes for CASSQDGTGRLAFF.

The table lists this clonotype with many counts. V gene TRBV7-9 combines with J gene TRBJ2-3; possibly TRBD1 for D (5 bases). Germline CDR1 reads SEHNR; CDR2 reads FQNEAQ (reference sequence). The CDR3 loop spans 15 amino acids. V lost 4 bases and J lost 0, with 11 bases in between. The CDR3 coding sequence is TGTGCCAGCAGCTCAACAGGTACTAGCACAGATACGCAGTATTTT. This sequence encodes CASSSTGTSTDTQYF. The whole variable domain, remainder taken from reference TRBV7-9 and TRBJ2-3, is DTGVSQNPRHKITKRGQNVTFRCDPISEHNRLYWYRQTLGQGPEFLTYFQNEAQLEKSRLLSDRFSAERPKGSFSTLEIQRTEQGDSAMYLCASSSTGTSTDTQYFGPGTRLTVL.

The chain employs TRBV7-2 and TRBJ2-7; 8 nucleotides align to TRBD1. Unmatched junction bases numbered 7, after V lost 3 bases and J lost 6 bases. The V gene's germline CDR1 is SGHTA and CDR2 FQGNSA. This CDR3 has 14 amino acids. The CDR3 DNA sequence: TGTGCCAGCAGCTTCCTTATTGGACAGGGCGAGCAGTACTTC. Translating gives CASSFLIGQGEQYF. The full variable domain, its missing parts supplied by reference TRBV7-2 and TRBJ2-7, is GAGVSQSPSNKVTEKGKDVELRCDPISGHTALYWYRQSLGQGLEFLIYFQGNSAPDKSGLPSDRFSAERTGGSVSTLTIQRTQQEDSAVYLCASSFLIGQGEQYFGPGTRLTVT.

The chain employs TRBV7-3 and TRBJ2-2; no reliable D call. The germline V and J ends were trimmed by 2 bases and 6 bases, with 10 bases remaining between them. Germline V lookup: CDR1 SGHTA, CDR2 FQGTGA. The CDR3 is 14 amino acids. The DNA for the CDR3 is TGTGCCAGCAGCTTAGGGATAGGGTCCGGGGAGCTGTTTTTT. Amino acids: CASSLGIGSGELFF.

This clonotype was picked up many times. This chain joins TRBV7-2 and TRBJ1-4; D is unclear. V dropped 1 base and J dropped 5 bases, with 8 bases sitting between them. CDR3 length: 14 residues. Germline values: CDR1 SGHTA, CDR2 FQGNSA. As DNA, the CDR3 is TGTGCCAGCAGCTTAGTATCCGTAAATGAAAAACTGTTTTTT. Residues: CASSLVSVNEKLFF.

V gene TRBV18 combines with J gene TRBJ2-3, with 9 bases identical to TRBD2. This CDR3 has 16 residues. CDR1 and CDR2 (germline): KGHSH, LQKENI. The J segment lost 4 bases and the V segment lost 3 bases, leaving 8 bases of the junction unmatched. The CDR3 is CASSPRGSGRADTQYF. DNA for the CDR3: TGTGCCAGCTCACCCCGGGGTAGCGGGAGAGCAGATACGCAGTATTTT. The full variable domain, its missing parts supplied by reference TRBV18 and TRBJ2-3, is NAGVMQNPRHLVRRRGQEARLRCSPMKGHSHVYWYRQLPEEGLKFMVYLQKENIIDESGMPKERFSAEFPKEGPSILRIQQVVRGDSAAYFCASSPRGSGRADTQYFGPGTRLTVL.

This clonotype was counted ten times or more. The chain is built from TRBV5-1 and TRBJ1-2; maybe TRBD1 (5 bases). Germline V CDR1 and CDR2: SGHRS, YFSETQ. The V gene lost 2 bases and the J gene lost 0 bases, with 11 bases spanning the gap. The CDR3 has 15 amino acids. CDR3 sequence: CASSFPGRSNYGYTF. In DNA, the CDR3 is TGCGCCAGCAGCTTTCCGGGACGGTCTAACTATGGCTACACCTTC. The variable domain in full, completed from reference TRBV5-1 and TRBJ1-2, reads KAGVTQTPRYLIKTRGQQVTLSCSPISGHRSVSWYQQTPGQGLQFLFEYFSETQRNKGNFPGRFSGRQFSNSRSEMNVSTLELGDSALYLCASSFPGRSNYGYTFGSGTRLTVV.

This clonotype showed up just a few times. The CDR3 DNA follows: TGCGCCAGCAGCTGGAACAGGGGAACCTACGAGCAGTACTTC. Encoded protein: CASSWNRGTYEQYF. V and J are TRBV5-1 and TRBJ2-7, with TRBD1 matching over 7 bases. After removal of 3 bases from V and 2 bases from J, the junction contained 5 bases not matched to a gene. The CDR3 runs 14 residues. The germline V gene has CDR1 SGHRS and CDR2 YFSETQ. Based on the CDR3 plus reference TRBV5-1 and TRBJ2-7, the full variable domain is KAGVTQTPRYLIKTRGQQVTLSCSPISGHRSVSWYQQTPGQGLQFLFEYFSETQRNKGNFPGRFSGRQFSNSRSEMNVSTLELGDSALYLCASSWNRGTYEQYFGPGTRLTVT.

This clonotype showed up just a few times. V usage is TRBV28 and J usage is TRBJ2-5; TRBD2 aligns across 7 bases. This CDR3 spans 15 amino acids. The germline V gene has CDR1 MDHEN and CDR2 SYDVKM. Losses at the gene ends were 8 bases for V and 5 bases for J; bases not matched to a gene: 14. DNA of the CDR3: TGTGCCAGCCTCCCAGCGGGAAGACAGAGGGAGACCCAGTACTTC. Translated: CASLPAGRQRETQYF.

The genes are TRBV5-1 and TRBJ2-3; D ambiguous. The CDR3 is 15 residues long. V dropped 4 bases and J dropped 2 bases, with 14 bases sitting between them. The V gene's germline CDR1 is SGHRS and CDR2 YFSETQ. Here the CDR3 reads CASSVGVKPTDTQYF. For the CDR3, the DNA is TGCGCCAGCAGCGTAGGCGTGAAGCCCACAGATACGCAGTATTTT.

This clonotype was detected a few times. The rearrangement uses TRBV7-2 and TRBJ2-7; D is uncertain. Trimming took off 6 bases at V and 2 bases at J, with 14 bases between the two ends. The CDR3 loop spans 14 amino acids. Germline CDR1 and CDR2: SGHTA and FQGNSA. CDR3 in DNA: TGTGCCAGCAGGCCCTGGGCCAGAGCCTACGAGCAGTACTTC. Its protein is CASRPWARAYEQYF.

The J gene is TRBJ2-1, the V gene TRBV24-1; weak D call: TRBD2 (5 bases). Germline CDR1 is KGHDR and CDR2 is SFDVKD. The CDR3 extends over 13 amino acids. The V end lost 5 bases, the J end lost 4 bases, and 8 bases lay between the germline ends. The CDR3 coding sequence is TGTGCCACCAGTGGAGGGTCATACAATGAGCAGTTCTTC. This encodes CATSGGSYNEQFF.

This chain joins TRBV7-3 and TRBJ2-7, with 9 nucleotides matching TRBD2. The J segment lost 5 bases and the V segment lost 5 bases, leaving 7 bases of the junction unmatched. The germline V gene encodes CDR1 SGHTA and CDR2 FQGTGA. The CDR3 runs 14 residues. CDR3 amino acids: CASSEGLASHEQYF. CDR3 nucleotides: TGTGCCAGCAGCGAGGGACTAGCTTCCCACGAGCAGTACTTC.

A few counts support this clonotype. The chain employs TRBV20-1 and TRBJ2-7; TRBD2 matches at 14 bases. The trim removed 3 bases at V and 4 bases at J, leaving 5 bases unmatched. CDR3 size: 15 residues. The germline CDR1 and CDR2 sequences are DFQATT and SNEGSKA (reference sequence). The CDR3: CSARGLAGDIYEQYF. The CDR3 DNA reads as TGCAGTGCTAGGGGACTAGCGGGAGACATATACGAGCAGTACTTC.

Only a few counts were recorded for this clonotype. J is TRBJ2-7 and V is TRBV14; no clear D gene. The CDR3 covers 14 residues. V was trimmed by 4 bases and J by 2 bases, leaving 12 bases between them. Germline V gene data show CDR1 as SGHDN and CDR2 as FVKESK. The CDR3 spells CASSPLVATYEQYF. In DNA, the CDR3 is TGTGCCAGCAGCCCGTTGGTCGCTACCTACGAGCAGTACTTC.